This T cell receptor beta chain was captured in a study of blood T cells in healthy people across ages. The authors ran a second PCR of about 7 to 11 cycles using a sample-barcoded 5' primer and a J-beta primer mix. In TCRdb, the 5' RACE reads were re-called with MiXCR into one record per CDR3 protein. The table lists 1 million or so distinct CDR3 sequences, less than 50% of them singletons, with approximately 17% in the top ten. The sequencing sample was made of blood. This TCR derives from a woman between 55 and 75 years old in good health.

CDR3: CAISTGLGTEAFF. DNA of the CDR3: TGTGCCATCAGCACAGGGCTGGGCACTGAAGCTTTCTTT. The rearrangement joins TRBV10-3 to TRBJ1-1; a weak D match, TRBD1 (6 bases). Germline-derived CDR1 and CDR2 are ENHRY and SYGVKD. There are 13 residues in the CDR3. V was cut by 6 bases and J by 4 bases, with 12 bases left in between.